What follows describes a single T cell receptor beta chain. The antigen is unknown. The read comes to an end 3 residues before the CDR3 does, leaving the germline J gene to fill in the end. This specimen belongs to a study of T cells in women clearing cervical HPV infection. Here immunoSEQ multiplex PCR was the method, and the copy in TCRdb shows in-frame clones only, minus some. This listing includes 15,000 to 20,000 clones. Study-wide results and limits: Richness differences could reflect unmeasured T-cell content per sample.

This CDR3 has 15 amino acids. V was pared by 3 bases and J by 5 bases, with 9 bases of the junction left unmatched. Germline CDR1 reads SGHTA; CDR2 reads FQGNSA. The source material was blood buffy coat. The rearrangement links TRBV7-2 to TRBJ1-2; 7 bases agree with TRBD1. The TCR sequence derives from a woman between 18 and 75 years old with a cervical HPV16 infection that either progressed to CIN3+ or cleared (not recorded which). This chain's CDR3 is CASSFSMTGIYGYTF. CDR3 DNA, as far as it was read: TGTGCCAGCAGCTTTTCTATGACAGGGATATATGGC.